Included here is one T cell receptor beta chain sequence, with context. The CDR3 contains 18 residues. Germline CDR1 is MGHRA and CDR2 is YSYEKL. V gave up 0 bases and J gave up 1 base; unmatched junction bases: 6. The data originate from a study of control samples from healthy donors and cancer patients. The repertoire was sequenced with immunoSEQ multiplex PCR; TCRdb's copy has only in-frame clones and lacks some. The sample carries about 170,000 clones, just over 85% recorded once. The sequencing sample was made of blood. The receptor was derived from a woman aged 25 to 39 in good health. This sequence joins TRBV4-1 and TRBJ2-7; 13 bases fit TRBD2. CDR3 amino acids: CASSQDSSTSGRSYEQYF. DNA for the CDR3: TGCGCCAGCAGCCAAGATTCCTCGACTAGCGGGAGGTCCTACGAGCAGTACTTC.